This TCR beta chain derives from a study of graft-versus-host responses after intestinal transplantation. Study overall: All recipients were transplanted with multivisceral, liver-intestinal, or isolated intestinal grafts. Whole-study findings and limits: Some patients had graft-donor T cell macrochimerism. In their allografts, the ratios of graft-versus-host to host-versus-graft T cell clones were high. Some GvH clones appeared in ileal mucosa or blood before recipient bone marrow.

On this clone itself: What it binds is not known.

Profiling relied on immunoSEQ multiplex PCR, and the TCRdb table lists in-frame clones only, not all of them. The sample records roughly 96,000 clones, roughly nine tenths being singletons. CDR3 length equals 15 residues. The V segment lost 1 base and the J segment 0 bases; nucleotides outside the gene matches: 0. Germline V gene lookup returns CDR1 SSHAT and CDR2 FNYEAQ (reference sequence). This TCR was recovered from a human donor who received an intestinal transplant. The chain recombines TRBV7-7 with TRBJ2-5; 9 nucleotides match TRBD2. This specimen consisted of unstimulated CD8+ T cells sorted from spleen or lymph node cells, obtained before intestinal transplant. CDR3 sequence reads: CASSLGTSDQETQYF. The CDR3 region has the DNA TGTGCCAGCAGCTTAGGGACTAGCGACCAAGAGACCCAGTACTTC. Drawing the rest from reference TRBV7-7 and TRBJ2-5, the complete variable domain is GAGVSQSPRYKVTKRGQDVTLRCDPISSHATLYWYQQALGQGPEFLTYFNYEAQPDKSGLPSDRFSAERPEGSISTLTIQRTEQRDSAMYRCASSLGTSDQETQYFGPGTRLLVL.